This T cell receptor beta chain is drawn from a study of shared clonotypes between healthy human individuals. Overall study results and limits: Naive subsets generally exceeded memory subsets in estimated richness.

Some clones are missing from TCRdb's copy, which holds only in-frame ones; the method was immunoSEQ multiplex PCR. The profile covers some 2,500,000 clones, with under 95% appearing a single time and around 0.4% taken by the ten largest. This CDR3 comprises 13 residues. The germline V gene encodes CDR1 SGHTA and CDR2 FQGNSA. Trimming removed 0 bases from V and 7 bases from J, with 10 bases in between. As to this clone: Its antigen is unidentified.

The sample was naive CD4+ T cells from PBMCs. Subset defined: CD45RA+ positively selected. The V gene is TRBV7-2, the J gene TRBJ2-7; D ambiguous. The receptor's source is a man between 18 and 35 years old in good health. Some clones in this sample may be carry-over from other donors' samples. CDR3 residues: CASSLAWGREQYF. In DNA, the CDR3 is TGTGCCAGCAGCTTAGCGTGGGGTAGGGAGCAGTACTTC. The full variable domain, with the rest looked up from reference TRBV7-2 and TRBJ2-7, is GAGVSQSPSNKVTEKGKDVELRCDPISGHTALYWYRQSLGQGLEFLIYFQGNSAPDKSGLPSDRFSAERTGGSVSTLTIQRTQQEDSAVYLCASSLAWGREQYFGPGTRLTVT.